A single sample is the source of the 5 T cell receptor beta chains below, sequenced in a study of cytomegalovirus exposure and HLA in healthy donors. The PCR contained 60 Vbeta and 13 Jbeta primers. Only in-frame clones appear in the TCRdb table, and some are missing; sequencing was by immunoSEQ multiplex PCR. The sample carries 55,000 to 70,000 clones, roughly 80% recorded once. Sample: PBMCs. The origin of the receptors is a male donor in good health and CMV-seropositive.

The V and J genes are TRBV30 and TRBJ2-4, with D perhaps matching TRBD1 (7 bases). Trimming removed 0 bases at V and 7 bases at J, with 13 bases between. CDR1 GTSNPN and CDR2 SVGIG come from the germline V gene (reference sequence). This CDR3 has 14 residues. The CDR3 nucleotides are TGTGCCTGGAGTGTAGGGGCAGGGGGGAACATTCAGTACTTC. Translating gives CAWSVGAGGNIQYF.

The gene calls are TRBV7-2 and TRBJ2-7; 12 bases map to TRBD2. The ends lost 5 bases at V and 6 bases at J; junction bases unmatched: 2. The V gene's germline CDR1 is SGHTA and CDR2 FQGNSA. The CDR3 loop spans 13 amino acids. CDR3 amino acids: CASSMGLAGEQYF. CDR3 DNA sequence: TGTGCCAGCAGCATGGGACTAGCGGGCGAGCAGTACTTC. The full variable domain, in which reference TRBV7-2 and TRBJ2-7 provide the parts outside the CDR3, is GAGVSQSPSNKVTEKGKDVELRCDPISGHTALYWYRQSLGQGLEFLIYFQGNSAPDKSGLPSDRFSAERTGGSVSTLTIQRTQQEDSAVYLCASSMGLAGEQYFGPGTRLTVT.

The V and J genes are TRBV18 and TRBJ1-2, with D tentatively TRBD1 (6 bases). The CDR3 extends over 16 amino acids. Trimming stripped 3 bases from V and 3 bases from J, with 17 bases between. The germline V gene has CDR1 KGHSH and CDR2 LQKENI. The chain's CDR3 is CASSPRTETEYYGYTF. The DNA for the CDR3 is TGTGCCAGCTCACCCCGGACAGAGACAGAATACTATGGCTACACCTTC.

This clone was detected only a few times. This chain links TRBV6-5 with TRBJ2-7, with 7 bases aligning to TRBD1. CDR1 and CDR2 from the germline V gene are MNHEY and SVGAGI. V was clipped by 5 bases and J by 2 bases; unmatched bases: 9. The CDR3 loop spans 15 amino acids. The CDR3 DNA reads as TGTGCCAGCAGTATTTCCGGGACAGCGACCTACGAGCAGTACTTC. Encoded protein: CASSISGTATYEQYF.

The chain combines TRBV6-1 with TRBJ2-3, with 11 bases that match TRBD2. The CDR3 runs 15 residues. CDR1 is MNHNS, CDR2 SASEGT, per germline. Losses at the gene ends were 4 bases for V and 0 bases for J; bases not matched to a gene: 0. The CDR3 protein is CASSGLAGSTDTQYF. CDR3 in DNA: TGTGCCAGCAGTGGACTAGCGGGGAGCACAGATACGCAGTATTTT.